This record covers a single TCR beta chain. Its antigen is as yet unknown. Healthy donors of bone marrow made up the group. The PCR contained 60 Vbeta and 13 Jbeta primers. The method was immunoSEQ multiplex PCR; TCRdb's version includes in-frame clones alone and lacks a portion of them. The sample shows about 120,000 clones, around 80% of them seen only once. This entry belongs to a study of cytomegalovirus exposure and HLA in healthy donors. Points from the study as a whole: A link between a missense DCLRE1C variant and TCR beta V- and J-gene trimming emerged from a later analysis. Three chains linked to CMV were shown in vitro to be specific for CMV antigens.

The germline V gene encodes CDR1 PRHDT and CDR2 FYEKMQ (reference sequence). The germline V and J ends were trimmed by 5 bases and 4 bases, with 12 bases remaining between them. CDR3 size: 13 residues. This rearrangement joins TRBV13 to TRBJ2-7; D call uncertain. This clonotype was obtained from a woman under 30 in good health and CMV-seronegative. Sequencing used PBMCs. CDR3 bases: TGTGCCAGCAGCCCATCCGACGGGTACGAGCAGTACTTC. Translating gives CASSPSDGYEQYF.